This T cell receptor (beta chain) came from a study of human T cells and chemical hapten exposure. Study results and limitations: High-frequency TCRs, those above 1 in 1000, stayed the same after DPC sensitization.

This clonotype was observed many times. Its antigen remains unknown. Germline V gene sequence: CDR1 SGHTA, CDR2 FQGTGA. This CDR3 is 16 amino acids long. J lost 4 bases, V lost 4 bases, and 10 bases had no gene match. The library gave individual cDNA molecules unique molecular identifiers. TCRdb called the 5' RACE reads again in MiXCR, with one record for every CDR3 protein. The data show 150,000 or so distinct CDR3 sequences, 4.1% seen once. Unseparated into fractions, whole blood served as the source from which total RNA was extracted. The receptor was derived from a female donor in good health. V gene TRBV7-3 combines with J gene TRBJ2-3; 8 bases agree with TRBD2. The CDR3 loop is CASSSGAGGGSDTQYF. The CDR3 nucleotides are TGTGCCAGCAGCTCGGGGGCGGGGGGCGGTTCAGATACGCAGTATTTT.